This TCR beta chain was identified during a study of T cells in women clearing cervical HPV infection (dated 2018 in TCRdb). Regarding the study in general: The cases were 25 women with histologically confirmed HPV16-related CIN3 or worse, and 2 of those women had invasive cancers. The controls were around 25 women whose single incident HPV16 infection cleared within 12 months with no development of precancer or cancer. Blood from cases was collected at the visit at which the lesion was first identified, whereas blood from controls was collected once infection was no longer detected. Among cases, blood sampling came a median of roughly 140 days after lesion detection, with an interquartile range of about 80 to 220 days. Since HLA typing was available for only a few women, HLA type could not be ruled out as a confounder. This exploratory proof-of-principle case-control study, nested within the Guanacaste HPV Natural History Study in Costa Rica, compared TCR repertoires among women with different cervical HPV16 outcomes. Cases and controls were matched on year of sample collection and on age within five years. A median age of around 35 years was observed in cases versus around 40 in controls, and no significant differences in baseline characteristics were found. In the parent cohort, 10,000 to 11,000 women aged 18 or older were enrolled in Guanacaste, Costa Rica, during about 1993 to 1995 and then followed for approximately 7 years. As quality controls, five blinded duplicates were added to each group, bringing the total to about 60 samples made up of 50 or so participants and about ten replicates.

The CDR3, from cysteine to phenylalanine, totals 13 residues. Only the CDR3 bases that were read are kept: 30 of them, in frame from base 1. CDR1 is given as SGHNT and CDR2 as YENEEA, both from the germline V gene. Deletion took 5 bases off V and 2 bases off J, with a span of 9 bases between the germline ends. On this clone: Its antigen is unknown. The read terminates 3 residues ahead of where the CDR3 ends, so the germline J gene completes it.

Every participant had a single incident cervical HPV16 infection, and prevalent HPV16 infections were excluded. Cervical HPV DNA was detected by MY09/MY11 PCR, and genotyping was performed by dot-blot hybridization. Around 15 mL of heparinized blood was centrifuged, after which the buffy coat was aliquoted, frozen at -30 degrees C, and then stored at -80 degrees C. QIAGEN kits were used to extract genomic DNA from buffy coat specimens. Using the immunoSEQ assay, multiplex PCR amplified TCR beta CDR3 regions from an average of approximately 1,200 ng of genomic DNA per sample. Primer bias was corrected in the assay by using a complete synthetic TCR repertoire to establish an amplification baseline. The amplicons were sequenced using the Illumina platform. From the authors' description of their analysis: Error correction of the sequences involved clustering with frequency ratios plus a modified nearest-neighbor algorithm, after which the sequences were analyzed in the immunoSEQ Analyzer using IMGT gene definitions. At each rarefaction depth, TCR richness and evenness were averaged across 20 rarefaction repeats, and samples with fewer sequences than that depth were excluded. Relative abundances of V, D and J genes were compared between groups using Wilcoxon rank sum tests, with FDR correction applied. An intraclass correlation of about 96% for TCR richness and an average of about 73% across approximately 63 gene segments were obtained from the blinded duplicates. TCRdb holds this immuneACCESS table with in-frame rearrangements only. Some clones are missing; in checked studies, unresolved V genes explain under half, and the rest has no known cause. Clonal size and the V and J genes are those of that table, whereas D and trimming came from the DNA. The sample table on file contains about 44,000 clones. The leading ten clones occupy more than 1% of the sample.

General conclusions and limits of the study: Cases had lower TRBV6-7 relative abundance than controls (approximately 0.11% versus 0.16%; Bonferroni P = 0.0008). Significantly higher TCR repertoire richness was observed in CIN3+ cases than in controls across sequencing depths, whereas no difference in evenness was found. Random forest classifiers that combined richness and V gene abundances separated cases from controls with an estimated AUC of under 0.85. Whether associations preceded infection or resulted from infection could not be shown with the cross-sectional design, and effector/memory subsets and HPV-specific T cells were not isolated. T-cell numbers per sample were unknown, so richness differences could reflect varying T-cell content rather than repertoire biology.

The rearrangement combines TRBV11-3 with TRBJ2-5; the D gene cannot be named for sure. The receptor was derived from a woman aged 18-69 years with a cervical HPV16 infection that either progressed to CIN3+ or cleared (not recorded which). The sequencing input was blood buffy coat. The CDR3 DNA, read in part, is TGTGCCAGCAGCCTACGTCCTCAAGAGACC. The translation is CASSLRPQET. The whole CDR3 region reads CASSLRPQETQYF.